This entry lists 30 T cell receptor beta chains sequenced from one sample in a study of Ad26.COV2.S vaccination and SARS-CoV-2 variants. This table comes from immunoSEQ multiplex PCR, and its TCRdb copy is limited to in-frame clones, with some not included. The sample records about 350,000 clones, 75% to 90% being singletons. Regarding treatment: 15 to 20 received Ad26.COV2.S at low or high dose, single or two shots; several received placebo; per-sample allocation not given. Samples were taken on day 63 after the first vaccine or placebo injection. Sample: peripheral blood, taken in a trial of Ad26.COV2.S vaccine versus placebo. These receptors all stem from a person aged 18-60 years who received the Ad26.COV2.S COVID-19 vaccine or a placebo.

The chain combines TRBV11-2 with TRBJ2-3; TRBD2 matches 9 bases. The CDR3 consists of 16 residues. Germline loops: CDR1 SGHAT, CDR2 FQNNGV. The V segment lost 1 base and the J segment 5 bases; nucleotides outside the gene matches: 7. In DNA form, the CDR3 reads TGTGCCAGCAGCTTAGGTAGCGGGGGTCGAGGAGATACGCAGTATTTT. Translation: CASSLGSGGRGDTQYF.

The chain carries TRBV6-2 or TRBV6-3 and TRBJ2-5; D is perhaps TRBD2 (6 bases). The length of the CDR3 is 11 residues. Between the trimmed V and J ends, which lost 5 bases and 14 bases, there was a span of 15 bases. CDR1 and CDR2 from the germline V gene are MNHEY and SVGEGT. The CDR3 reads CASSHGGRPYF. The CDR3 DNA reads as TGTGCCAGCAGTCACGGGGGAAGACCCTACTTC.

The rearrangement uses TRBV5-1 and TRBJ2-2, with D hard to call. V lost 2 bases, J lost 1 base, and 9 bases lay in between. Germline V CDR1 and CDR2: SGHRS, YFSETQ. The CDR3 consists of 15 residues. The CDR3: CASSFRGVNTGELFF. CDR3 DNA sequence: TGCGCCAGCAGCTTCCGAGGTGTGAACACCGGGGAGCTGTTTTTT.

This clone was seen a few times. V gene TRBV6-1 combines with J gene TRBJ1-1; tentatively, D is TRBD1 (5 bases). The CDR3 sequence is 14 residues long. V was shortened by 1 base and J by 3 bases, with 9 bases between the two germline ends. Germline-derived CDR1 and CDR2 are MNHNS and SASEGT. The CDR3 DNA reads as TGTGCCAGCAGTGAAGATCGAGGGGACACTGAAGCTTTCTTT. It specifies CASSEDRGDTEAFF.

This sequence joins TRBV11-3 and TRBJ1-1; 8 bases agree with TRBD1. The CDR3 spans 20 residues. Per germline, CDR1 SGHNT and CDR2 YENEEA. Losses at the gene ends were 0 bases for V and 2 bases for J; bases not matched to a gene: 17. CDR3 loop: CASSLEWHDGTGALNTEAFF. The CDR3 DNA reads TGTGCCAGCAGCTTAGAATGGCATGACGGGACAGGAGCTCTCAACACTGAAGCTTTCTTT. The whole variable domain, filled in from reference TRBV11-3 and TRBJ1-1, reads EAGVVQSPRYKIIEKKQPVAFWCNPISGHNTLYWYLQNLGQGPELLIRYENEEAVDDSQLPKDRFSAERLKGVDSTLKIQPAELGDSAVYLCASSLEWHDGTGALNTEAFFGQGTRLTVV.

The CDR3, as DNA: TGTGCCACCTCCGAAGGGTTAGGGGGCCGAATTAGCAATCAGCCCCAGCATTTT. This codes for CATSEGLGGRISNQPQHF. This chain connects TRBV10-3 to TRBJ1-5; 7 nucleotides align to TRBD1. Germline assignment: CDR1 ENHRY and CDR2 SYGVKD. This CDR3 contains 18 residues. Germline trimming cut 10 bases from V and 0 bases from J; bases unmatched to any gene: 18.

V is TRBV5-1 and J is TRBJ1-4, with 9 bases that match TRBD1. The germline V gene encodes CDR1 SGHRS and CDR2 YFSETQ. The V segment lost 3 bases and the J segment 4 bases; nucleotides outside the gene matches: 16. CDR3 length equals 19 residues. CDR3 sequence (DNA): TGCGCCAGCAGCTCCCTAGGGGGGACAGGGCCTTTGTATAATGAAAAACTGTTTTTT. This sequence encodes CASSSLGGTGPLYNEKLFF. Based on the CDR3 plus reference TRBV5-1 and TRBJ1-4, the full variable domain is KAGVTQTPRYLIKTRGQQVTLSCSPISGHRSVSWYQQTPGQGLQFLFEYFSETQRNKGNFPGRFSGRQFSNSRSEMNVSTLELGDSALYLCASSSLGGTGPLYNEKLFFGSGTQLSVL.

DNA for the CDR3: TGCGCCAGCAGCCAAGATTTGGACGGCGGATATAATTCACCCCTCCACTTT. Residues: CASSQDLDGGYNSPLHF. The chain recombines TRBV4-3 with TRBJ1-6; D unresolved. CDR1 and CDR2 from the germline V gene are LGHNA and YSLEER. The length of the CDR3 is 17 residues. Between the trimmed V and J ends, which lost 0 bases and 4 bases, there was a span of 13 bases.

The CDR3 bases are TGTGCCGCCGGCAGGGGACGCACCGGGGAGCTGTTTTTT. Its translation is CAAGRGRTGELFF. The rearrangement uses TRBV27 and TRBJ2-2; a possible D gene is TRBD1 (6 bases). The germline CDR1 and CDR2 sequences are MNHEY and SMNVEV (reference sequence). With 11 bases removed from V and 4 bases from J, the gap between germline ends came to 14 bases. The CDR3 length is 13 residues.

The V call is TRBV6-5, the J call TRBJ2-1; D perhaps matches TRBD2 (6 bases). The CDR3 is 12 amino acids. Trimming removed 6 bases at V and 10 bases at J, with 13 bases between. In germline, CDR1 is MNHEY, CDR2 SVGAGI. The CDR3 DNA is TGTGCCAGCAGCGTACCTGGGGGGGAGCAGTTCTTC. This translates into CASSVPGGEQFF.

The chain employs TRBV6-1 and TRBJ2-6; possibly TRBD1 or TRBD2 for D (7 bases each). Trimming removed 0 bases from V and 1 base from J, with 10 bases in between. The germline gives CDR1 MNHNS, CDR2 SASEGT. This CDR3 spans 17 amino acids. The CDR3 sequence is CASSEARGGSGANVLTF. The CDR3 DNA sequence: TGTGCCAGCAGTGAAGCCAGGGGGGGTTCTGGGGCCAACGTCCTGACTTTC.

V and J are TRBV14 and TRBJ2-6; 7 nucleotides agree with TRBD1. Germline V gives CDR1 SGHDN, CDR2 FVKESK. V was pared by 2 bases and J by 3 bases, with 7 bases of the junction left unmatched. This CDR3 comprises 17 residues. The CDR3 loop reads CASSQMTGSGGANVLTF. CDR3 coding DNA: TGTGCCAGCAGCCAAATGACAGGGTCGGGTGGGGCCAACGTCCTGACTTTC.

The rearrangement joins TRBV3-1 (or the pseudogene TRBV3-2) to TRBJ2-1, with D maybe TRBD2 (6 bases). CDR1 is LGHDT and CDR2 is YNNKEL in the germline V gene (reference sequence). Deletions cut 4 bases from V and 4 bases from J, with 8 bases between. This CDR3 is 13 amino acids long. DNA of the CDR3: TGTGCCAGCAGCCTGGGACTTTACAATGAGCAGTTCTTC. Translating it yields CASSLGLYNEQFF.

The rearrangement joins TRBV5-1 to TRBJ2-1, with D hard to call. The CDR3 has 11 residues. Germline assignment: CDR1 SGHRS and CDR2 YFSETQ. The ends were cut back, 3 bases at V and 5 bases at J, with 3 bases in the middle. Here the CDR3 reads CASSSDNEQFF. In DNA form, the CDR3 reads TGCGCCAGCAGCTCAGACAATGAGCAGTTCTTC.

The rearrangement links TRBV4-2 to TRBJ1-4; 7 bases are a match to TRBD1. Looked up from germline, CDR1 is LGHNA and CDR2 is YNFKEQ. With V trimmed by 4 bases and J by 1 base, 18 bases remained unmatched. CDR3 size: 20 residues. CDR3 in DNA: TGTGCCAGCAGCCCTCTGGGACAGTCAAATCCTAGGGGAACTAATGAAAAACTGTTTTTT. This codes for CASSPLGQSNPRGTNEKLFF.

The table lists this clone with a few counts. V gene TRBV27 combines with J gene TRBJ2-2; D not certain. V was clipped by 5 bases and J by 7 bases, with 11 bases between them. Germline CDR1 is MNHEY and CDR2 is SMNVEV (reference sequence). The CDR3 has 13 residues. The CDR3, as DNA: TGTGCCAGCAGTGATCCCACCGACGGGGAGCTGTTTTTT. Amino acid sequence: CASSDPTDGELFF.

The J gene is TRBJ1-5, the V gene TRBV28; the D is unclear. Germline V gene data show CDR1 as MDHEN and CDR2 as SYDVKM. V was trimmed by 5 bases and J by 3 bases, leaving 8 bases between them. This CDR3 is 13 amino acids long. The DNA for the CDR3 is TGTGCCAGCAGTCTAGGGTTCAATCAGCCCCAGCATTTT. Translation gives CASSLGFNQPQHF.

V gene TRBV10-3 combines with J gene TRBJ2-5, with 8 bases that match TRBD1. This CDR3 has 14 residues. The germline V gene encodes CDR1 ENHRY and CDR2 SYGVKD. The J segment lost 6 bases and the V segment lost 10 bases, leaving 13 bases of the junction unmatched. CDR3: CATQQQGVGKTQYF. The CDR3 DNA sequence: TGTGCCACCCAACAACAGGGGGTCGGGAAGACCCAGTACTTC.

The chain has TRBV25-1 and TRBJ1-2; TRBD1 matches 7 bases. Per the germline V gene, CDR1 is MGHDK and CDR2 is SYGVNS. This CDR3 comprises 15 residues. The V and J ends lost 4 bases and 6 bases, in that order; junction bases with no gene match: 11. The CDR3 nucleotides read TGTGCCAGCAGTGGAACGACAGGGCCTGATAATGGCTACACCTTC. Protein product: CASSGTTGPDNGYTF.

This clone came up once. The chain joins TRBV4-3 to TRBJ2-7, with D possibly being TRBD1 or TRBD2 (5 bases each). CDR1 LGHNA and CDR2 YSLEER come from the germline V gene. The length of the CDR3 is 14 residues. The V gene lost 3 bases and the J gene lost 0 bases, with 9 bases spanning the gap. CDR3 loop: CASSHGTDSYEQYF. CDR3 coding DNA: TGCGCCAGCAGCCACGGGACGGACTCCTACGAGCAGTACTTC.

The chain employs TRBV19 and TRBJ2-3, with 11 bases aligning to TRBD2. This CDR3 has 17 amino acids. Unmatched junction bases numbered 8, after V lost 3 bases and J lost 3 bases. The V gene's germline CDR1 is LNHDA and CDR2 SQIVND (reference sequence). CDR3 coding DNA: TGTGCCAGTAGTATCAGGTCGGCTAGCGGGAGGACAGATACGCAGTATTTT. As protein: CASSIRSASGRTDTQYF.

Concerning this clone itself: Distinct nucleotide sequences in the sample also encode this CDR3. The V and J genes are TRBV19 and TRBJ1-5; D perhaps matches TRBD1 (5 bases). The CDR3 is 14 amino acids. CDR1 LNHDA and CDR2 SQIVND come from the germline V gene (reference sequence). V shed 4 bases and J shed 4 bases, with 11 bases lying between them. The CDR3 protein is CASSTSGQNQPQHF. Written as DNA, the CDR3 is TGTGCCAGTAGTACCTCGGGGCAAAATCAGCCCCAGCATTTT.

The CDR3 sequence is CASSVGQGALETQYF. The CDR3 DNA sequence: TGTGCCAGCAGTGTCGGACAGGGGGCCTTGGAGACCCAGTACTTC. The V and J genes are TRBV28 and TRBJ2-5; the match to TRBD1 covers 11 bases. CDR1 is MDHEN, CDR2 SYDVKM, per germline. J gave up 5 bases and V 5 bases, and 7 bases lay outside the gene matches. The length of the CDR3 is 15 residues.

The chain employs TRBV7-2 and TRBJ2-1, with unresolved D. Trimming took off 6 bases at V and 5 bases at J, with 8 bases between the two ends. The CDR3 spans 12 residues. CDR1 is SGHTA and CDR2 is FQGNSA in the germline V gene. This CDR3 reads CASRDPNNEQFF. The CDR3 coding sequence is TGTGCCAGCAGAGACCCGAACAATGAGCAGTTCTTC.

This clone occurred once. The chain couples TRBV9 to TRBJ2-7, with D possibly matching TRBD1 (6 bases). Germline CDR1 reads SGDLS; CDR2 reads YYNGEE. CDR3 length equals 15 residues. Trimming left V 4 bases short and J 0 bases short, with 14 bases between. The CDR3 nucleotides are TGTGCCAGCAGCACCGGGACAACGCGCTCCTACGAGCAGTACTTC. This translates into CASSTGTTRSYEQYF.

The V gene is TRBV5-4, the J gene TRBJ1-2; 8 positions agree with TRBD1. Trimming at V came to 3 bases and at J to 8 bases, leaving 9 bases not matched to a gene. Germline assignment: CDR1 SGHNT and CDR2 YYREEE (reference sequence). This CDR3 spans 14 amino acids. The DNA of the CDR3 is TGTGCCAGCAGCTACGGACAGGGCCAGGAGGGCTACACCTTC. Translating it yields CASSYGQGQEGYTF.

The sample holds one count of this clone. V is TRBV27 and J is TRBJ2-2; D call uncertain. The V end lost 4 bases, the J end lost 7 bases, and 19 bases lay between the germline ends. Germline CDR1 is MNHEY and CDR2 is SMNVEV (reference sequence). The CDR3 consists of 16 residues. Here the CDR3 reads CASSSPARKMGGELFF. CDR3 DNA sequence: TGTGCCAGCAGTTCCCCCGCTAGGAAGATGGGCGGGGAGCTGTTTTTT.

The chain employs TRBV4-1 and TRBJ2-6; TRBD1 aligns across 8 bases. The V gene's germline CDR1 is MGHRA and CDR2 YSYEKL. Trimming removed 3 bases from V and 0 bases from J; junction bases left unmatched: 7. The CDR3 covers 18 residues. The CDR3 DNA follows: TGCGCCAGCAGCCAGCAGACAGGGGTGAGCTCTGGGGCCAACGTCCTGACTTTC. Translation: CASSQQTGVSSGANVLTF.

This rearrangement joins TRBV5-6 to TRBJ1-6; 7 bases fit TRBD1. V gave up 2 bases and J gave up 10 bases; unmatched junction bases: 9. Germline CDR1 reads SGHDT; CDR2 reads YYEEEE. The CDR3 spans 15 residues. The CDR3 coding sequence is TGTGCCAGCAGCTTTATGGGACAGTCCTTCTCACCCCTCCACTTT. It encodes CASSFMGQSFSPLHF.

The genes are TRBV11-2 and TRBJ2-3; D is ambiguous. CDR1 SGHAT and CDR2 FQNNGV come from the germline V gene. V was shortened by 5 bases and J by 5 bases, with 8 bases between the two germline ends. This CDR3 spans 12 amino acids. CDR3 region: CASSQGLDTQYF. CDR3 nucleotides: TGTGCCAGCAGCCAAGGGTTAGATACGCAGTATTTT. Filled out from reference TRBV11-2 and TRBJ2-3, the complete variable domain reads EAGVAQSPRYKIIEKRQSVAFWCNPISGHATLYWYQQILGQGPKLLIQFQNNGVVDDSQLPKDRFSAERLKGVDSTLKIQPAKLEDSAVYLCASSQGLDTQYFGPGTRLTVL.